The subject of this entry is one T cell receptor beta chain. The antigen it recognizes is unknown. No quality values exist for individual bases; no much larger clone is one base distant. What this sample's time point label stands for: about 28 days (+/-7) after the second vaccine dose. AZD1222 recipients whose second dose came at about 4 weeks and those whose second dose came at about 12 weeks were combined into one group, since spike-specific TCR depth and breadth did not differ between the two schedules. The vaccinee samples were drawn from two UK trials, COV001 and COV002, one of which was a single-blind randomized controlled phase 2/3 trial testing AZD1222 (ChAdOx1 nCoV-19) in healthy adults. For TCRbeta chain sequencing, PBMC samples were collected from trial participants at day 0 and at day 28 after the second dose. The sample comes from a study of T cell responses to AZD1222 COVID-19 vaccine (dated by TCRdb to the early 2020s). Some background on the complete study: A total of just over 230 trial participants underwent TCR sequencing, of whom more than 200 had received two doses of AZD1222 and some 26 had received two doses of the MenACWY control vaccine. Trial participants were enrolled by age into 18-55, 56-69 and 70-plus year subgroups, with approximately 150, 30 and 60 TCR-sequenced participants respectively. Broader findings and caveats from the paper: The 56-69-year group was small, and its depth increase did not reach significance, likely because of low power. Participants were mostly white British, with more females than males. The authors suggested clonal diversity may have been underestimated. Conclusions about previously exposed vaccinees were limited because only a handful of AZD1222 recipients were SARS-CoV-2 seropositive at baseline. Because no day 14 peak-response samples were available, repertoires were characterized only after the peak T cell response. A significant rise in spike-specific TCR breadth and depth was observed after two AZD1222 doses relative to day 0 and relative to MenACWY recipients. Reportedly, close to half of the unique spike-specific TCRs recognized epitopes lying outside the regions that are mutated in the B.1.351 and B.1.1.7 variants. Vaccine-associated CD4 TCRs spanned the whole spike protein, with dominant responses in regions 160-218 and 743-854.

The CDR3 regions of human TCRbeta chains were subjected to immunosequencing. Concerning the study's data processing: Repertoire TCRs were matched against a reference library of SARS-CoV-2-specific TCRs generated with the MIRA antigen-specificity platform. Breadth was defined as the fraction of unique TCRs that were SARS-CoV-2-associated. Depth was defined as the fraction of total T cells that were SARS-CoV-2-associated. Using the MIRA data, every spike-specific TCR was mapped to the spike region that the TCR reacted to and assigned to either a CD4 or a CD8 class. Log10-transformed breadth and depth values were compared by one-way ANOVA with Sidak's multiple comparisons tests. TCRdb re-hosts the immuneACCESS table, in-frame sequences only. Its copies lack some clones; in the studies checked, an unresolved V gene accounts for under half of them, and the cause for the rest is not known. V and J calls and clone size are given by that table; D and trimming were obtained from the DNA. The sample contains 150,000 to 200,000 clones, just over 90% of them found a single time. The top ten constitute approximately 1.6% of the sample.

Trimming takes 4 bases from V and 3 bases from J, and the germline ends sit 31 bases apart. The CDR1 and CDR2 encoded by the germline V gene (reference sequence) are LGHDT and YNNKEL. Including cysteine and phenylalanine, the CDR3 has 20 amino acids. Only CDR3 DNA remains: 60 bases, in frame from the first base. The chain joins TRBV3-1 (or the pseudogene TRBV3-2) to TRBJ2-7; TRBD1 is a weak D gene call, 5 bases matching. Specimen: peripheral blood, collected 28 days after the second AZD1222 dose. This receptor was obtained from an adult who received the AZD1222 COVID-19 vaccine. The base sequence is TGTGCCAGCAGCCCTGGTCGTGGGGCAGGGCATTCCTCTCTCTACTACGAGCAGTACTTC. Its translation is CASSPGRGAGHSSLYYEQYF.